This T cell receptor (beta chain) was sequenced during a study of blood T cells in healthy people across ages. Using a J-beta primer mix together with a sample-barcoded 5' primer, a second PCR was run for roughly 6 to 12 cycles. TCRdb recomputed calls from the 5' RACE reads with MiXCR, one row per CDR3 protein. The table shows some 1,500,000 distinct CDR3 sequences, with 35% to 45% occurring only once. This clonotype was picked up a small number of times. The CDR3 spans 14 residues. The V segment lost 7 bases and the J segment 0 bases; nucleotides outside the gene matches: 4. This TCR was recovered from a woman between 18 and 29 years old in good health. Material for sequencing was blood. The chain is built from TRBV12-3 or TRBV12-4 and TRBJ1-1; 8 bases match TRBD1. CDR3 region: CASTRDRMNTEAFF. The CDR3 nucleotides read TGTGCCAGCACCCGGGACAGGATGAACACTGAAGCTTTCTTT.